These 11 T cell receptor beta chains share one sample of origin, sequenced in a study of blood T cells in healthy people across ages. A second PCR, run for roughly 7 to 12 cycles, used a sample-barcoded 5' primer plus a J-beta primer mix. Using its own MiXCR run on the 5' RACE reads, TCRdb lists one record per CDR3 protein. The sample holds 730,000 or so distinct CDR3 sequences; around 40% are singletons and the top ten take 20% to 25%. The sample consisted of blood. Receptors originate from a woman between 55 and 75 years old in good health.

This chain links TRBV6-5 with TRBJ1-5; D gene ambiguous. Trimming stripped 6 bases from V and 2 bases from J, with 8 bases between. The V gene's germline CDR1 is MNHEY and CDR2 SVGAGI. The CDR3 loop spans 13 amino acids. This chain's CDR3 is CASSDMGNQPQHF. In DNA form, the CDR3 reads TGTGCCAGCAGCGACATGGGCAATCAGCCCCAGCATTTT.

This clonotype was seen many times. The V and J genes are TRBV4-3 and TRBJ2-1; D uncertain. This CDR3 comprises 17 residues. Germline V lookup: CDR1 LGHNA, CDR2 YSLEER. V dropped 3 bases and J dropped 2 bases, with 17 bases sitting between them. The CDR3 bases are TGCGCCAGCAGCCACGAGGTGGACCAATTCGCCTACAATGAGCAGTTCTTC. Amino acids: CASSHEVDQFAYNEQFF.

The chain combines TRBV24-1 with TRBJ2-2; tentatively, D is TRBD1 (6 bases). V gave up 9 bases and J gave up 4 bases, with 11 bases separating them. Germline lookup yields CDR1 KGHDR and CDR2 SFDVKD. The CDR3 is 13 residues long. The CDR3 sequence: CATQLQGTGELFF. CDR3 bases: TGTGCCACCCAACTACAGGGCACCGGGGAGCTGTTTTTT.

This clonotype has only one observation. The chain recombines TRBV3-1 with TRBJ2-1; 12 nucleotides line up with TRBD2. J was trimmed by 7 bases and V by 0 bases; bases with no gene match: 7. This CDR3 has 17 amino acids. Germline-derived CDR1 and CDR2 are LGHDT and YNNKEL (reference sequence). The CDR3 sequence: CASSQDPLAGGQNEQFF. For the CDR3, the DNA is TGTGCCAGCAGCCAAGATCCCCTAGCGGGGGGGCAGAATGAGCAGTTCTTC.

The chain is built from TRBV29-1 and TRBJ2-3, with 7 bases identical to TRBD2. There are 14 residues in the CDR3. V was clipped by 7 bases and J by 9 bases; unmatched bases: 16. Germline V gene lookup returns CDR1 SQVTM and CDR2 ANQGSEA. The CDR3 DNA reads as TGCAGCGCCCCACGTGCGGGAGCCGACGGGACGCAGTATTTT. Translating gives CSAPRAGADGTQYF.

The sample holds a few counts of this clonotype. The chain employs TRBV6-5 and TRBJ2-3, with 7 bases aligning to TRBD2. The CDR3 runs 17 residues. The V and J ends lost 2 bases and 1 base, in that order; junction bases with no gene match: 9. Germline V gene sequence: CDR1 MNHEY, CDR2 SVGAGI. The CDR3 coding sequence is TGTGCCAGCAGTTACAAGGGACTACCGGGGGGCACAGATACGCAGTATTTT. Translating it yields CASSYKGLPGGTDTQYF.

With respect to this clonotype: A read error is possible here, since a much larger clone lies one base away. V is TRBV7-2 and J is TRBJ2-3; 7 bases align to TRBD2. Per the germline V gene, CDR1 is SGHTA and CDR2 is FQGNSA. The CDR3 is 15 amino acids. The CDR3 is CACSPLAAPGDTQYF. CDR3 coding DNA: TGTGCCTGCAGCCCCCTAGCGGCACCGGGAGATACGCAGTATTTT. The variable domain in full, with the rest retrieved from reference TRBV7-2 and TRBJ2-3, is GAGVSQSPSNKVTEKGKDVELRCDPISGHTALYWYRQSLGQGLEFLIYFQGNSAPDKSGLPSDRFSAERTGGSVSTLTIQRTQQEDSAVYLCACSPLAAPGDTQYFGPGTRLTVL.

Concerning this clonotype itself: Possible read error: a much larger clone is one base away. This chain connects TRBV7-7 to TRBJ2-5; a possible D gene is TRBD1 (5 bases). This CDR3 has 15 amino acids. Germline V gene sequence: CDR1 SSHAT, CDR2 FNYEAQ (reference sequence). CDR3 sequence (DNA): TGTGCTAGCAGCAGGGATGCAGGGTCGGACGAGACCCAGTACTTC. It translates to CASSRDAGSDETQYF.

This clonotype showed up just a few times. This chain uses TRBV5-1 with TRBJ2-7; 8 nucleotides align to TRBD2. Per germline, CDR1 SGHRS and CDR2 YFSETQ. V trimming: 3 bases; J trimming: 0 bases; junction bases outside the gene matches: 2. The CDR3 is 14 amino acids. In DNA, the CDR3 is TGCGCCAGCAGCTCTAGCGGGCACTCCTACGAGCAGTACTTC. Translated, it gives CASSSSGHSYEQYF.

This clonotype was seen a few times. The chain couples TRBV7-9 to TRBJ2-1; D uncertain. The CDR3 is 12 residues long. In germline, CDR1 is SEHNR, CDR2 FQNEAQ (reference sequence). Trimming shortened V by 6 bases and J by 5 bases, and 8 bases separated the two germline ends. CDR3 region: CASSNQDNEQFF. The DNA for the CDR3 is TGTGCCAGCAGTAATCAGGACAATGAGCAGTTCTTC. Full variable domain (rest looked up from reference TRBV7-9 and TRBJ2-1): DTGVSQNPRHKITKRGQNVTFRCDPISEHNRLYWYRQTLGQGPEFLTYFQNEAQLEKSRLLSDRFSAERPKGSFSTLEIQRTEQGDSAMYLCASSNQDNEQFFGPGTRLTVL.

V is TRBV20-1 and J is TRBJ2-7; 13 bases align to TRBD2. This CDR3 comprises 15 residues. V lost 5 bases, J lost 2 bases, and 6 bases stayed unmatched. Germline V gene sequence: CDR1 DFQATT, CDR2 SNEGSKA (reference sequence). DNA of the CDR3: TGCAGTGCTGCCGGGACTAGCGGGGATCCCTACGAGCAGTACTTC. Protein sequence: CSAAGTSGDPYEQYF.